A selection of T cell receptor beta chains follows, all from one sample in a study of metastatic and nonmetastatic thyroid tumors. TCRdb redid the clone calls on the PCR reads using MiXCR. This sample has tens of thousands of clones; 16% occur once, and the top ten carry about 20%. Sequencing was performed on blood. These receptors were collected from a female donor with papillary thyroid cancer or a benign thyroid nodule (not recorded which). Some clones in this sample may be carry-over from other donors' samples. CDR3s include the opening cysteine and the closing phenylalanine or tryptophan. A D gene is named only where the DNA matches it firmly. Clone size is given for some rows only: seen once, a few or many times, or a class if the clone is expanded.

v_gene	d_gene	abundance	j_gene	CDR3nt	CDR3aa
TRBV7-2	NA	NA	TRBJ2-1	TGTGCCAGCAGCAATGGACAGACCTTCAATGAGCAGTTCTTC	CASSNGQTFNEQFF
TRBV12-3/TRBV12-4	NA	many	TRBJ2-5	TGTGCCAGCAGTTTAAAGGGCCCCCGGGAGACCCAGTACTTC	CASSLKGPRETQYF
TRBV11-2	NA	many	TRBJ2-1	TGTGCCAGCAGCTTAGGGGGACATTACAATGAGCAGTTCTTC	CASSLGGHYNEQFF
TRBV6-1	TRBD2	NA	TRBJ2-1	TGTGCCAGCAGTGCCATAGCGGGGGGGCACGGTGAGCAGTTCTTC	CASSAIAGGHGEQFF
TRBV6-1	NA	many	TRBJ1-2	TGCGCCAGCAGTTATAGGCAAAGCTATGGCTACACCTTC	CASSYRQSYGYTF
TRBV28	NA	few	TRBJ2-3	TGTGCCAGCAGTCCCCCGTCTGGGCTTACAGATACGCAGTATTTT	CASSPPSGLTDTQYF
TRBV28	TRBD1	many	TRBJ1-1	TGTGCCAGCAGTTTTTTGGGGATCGGGAAGGGACAGGGCAACACTGAAGCTTTCTTT	CASSFLGIGKGQGNTEAFF
TRBV5-4	NA	NA	TRBJ2-7	TGTGCCATCAGCCTGCAAGGTCCCGATAGCTCCTACGAGCAGTACTTC	CAISLQGPDSSYEQYF
TRBV19	TRBD1	many	TRBJ1-3	TGTGCCAGTAGTACCAGACAGGGAGGTACTGGAAACACCATATATTTT	CASSTRQGGTGNTIYF
TRBV10-3	NA	many	TRBJ1-4	TGTGCCATCAGTGACACTACATCGGGGGATGAAAAACTGTTTTTT	CAISDTTSGDEKLFF
TRBV5-1	NA	few	TRBJ2-5	TGCGCCAGCAGCTTGGGGGCGGCCCAAGAGACCCAGTACTTC	CASSLGAAQETQYF
TRBV6-1	TRBD1	few	TRBJ1-2	TGTGCCAGCAGGACAACCGGGACAGGGAGGGATGGCTACACCTTC	CASRTTGTGRDGYTF
TRBV30	NA	many	TRBJ1-2	TGTGCCCTCCGACCCTCTGGGACTAACTATGGCTACACCTTC	CALRPSGTNYGYTF
TRBV10-3	TRBD1	NA	TRBJ2-7	TGTGCCATCAGTGAGTCGGGACAGCCCTACGAGCAGTACTTC	CAISESGQPYEQYF
TRBV12-3/TRBV12-4	NA	many	TRBJ1-5	TGTGCCAGCAGTCCACCCGGGAGCCAGGGTCAGCCCCAGCATTTT	CASSPPGSQGQPQHF
TRBV5-4	NA	NA	TRBJ1-6	TGTGCCAGCAGCTTCTACGGACGTTCACCCCTCCACTTT	CASSFYGRSPLHF
TRBV20-1	TRBD2	many	TRBJ2-7	TGCAGTGCTAGAGATATAACTAGCGGTGAGCAGTACTTC	CSARDITSGEQYF